The 20 T cell receptor beta chains given below trace back to one sample, sequenced in a study of Ad26.COV2.S vaccination and SARS-CoV-2 variants (dated by TCRdb to the early 2020s). Library preparation used the immunoSEQ multiplex PCR assay. This is the immuneACCESS table as TCRdb keeps it, with only in-frame sequences that have V and J called. A part of the clones is gone; compared with another copy, unresolved V genes explain less than half, and the rest is unexplained. A total of some 480,000 clones appear in this sample, around 85% of them only once. 10% to 15% of the sample is in the top ten clones. The treatment or condition label, read with the paper, signifies: 15 to 20 received Ad26.COV2.S at low or high dose, single or two shots; about 5 received placebo; per-sample allocation not given. Repertoires of vaccine and placebo recipients were sequenced from samples taken on day 63 after the first injection.

Material: peripheral blood, obtained in a trial of Ad26.COV2.S vaccine versus placebo. These receptors came from a person between 18 and 65 years old who received the Ad26.COV2.S COVID-19 vaccine or a placebo.

The chain is built from TRBV28 and TRBJ1-3; D is perhaps TRBD1 (5 bases). Germline CDR1 is MDHEN and CDR2 is SYDVKM. The CDR3 length is 11 residues. Trimming left V 8 bases short and J 8 bases short, with 10 bases between. CDR3 sequence (DNA): TGTGCCAGCCGCCGGGGGTACACCATATATTTT. Its translation is CASRRGYTIYF.

This chain joins TRBV21-1 and TRBJ2-7; the D segment call TRBD1 is taken from the table without a DNA check. TRBV21-1 is a documented pseudogene. CDR3 size: 13 residues. The DNA of the CDR3 is TGTGCCAGCATGCAGGACAGGGTGGTCGAGCAGTACTTC. Its protein is CASMQDRVVEQYF.

V and J are TRBV12-3 or TRBV12-4 and TRBJ1-1, with unresolved D. This CDR3 contains 13 residues. The V gene lost 2 bases and the J gene lost 4 bases, with 8 bases spanning the gap. As DNA, the CDR3 is TGTGCCAGCAGTTTATTTGAGGGCACTGAAGCTTTCTTT. Protein sequence: CASSLFEGTEAFF.

This clone was recorded once. The chain couples TRBV28 to TRBJ1-1; perhaps TRBD1 as D (6 bases). Germline V gene sequence: CDR1 MDHEN, CDR2 SYDVKM. The CDR3 runs to 16 residues. The V and J ends lost 6 bases and 0 bases respectively, with 17 bases between them. This CDR3 reads CASSLTGPPMNTEAFF. DNA of the CDR3: TGTGCCAGCAGCTTAACAGGGCCACCCATGAACACTGAAGCTTTCTTT.

The sample holds a few counts of this clone. The rearrangement links TRBV5-8 to TRBJ2-2; 7 nucleotides align to TRBD2. The CDR3 extends over 15 amino acids. The junction had 10 bases not matched to a gene; V was cut back by 5 bases and J by 6 bases. Germline V lookup: CDR1 SGHTS, CDR2 YDEGEE. CDR3 DNA: TGTGCCAGCAGAACCGGGACTAACGTTGCCGGGGAGCTGTTTTTT. Translation: CASRTGTNVAGELFF.

J is TRBJ2-2 and V is TRBV4-2, with TRBD1 as a possible D gene (5 bases). CDR1 is LGHNA and CDR2 is YNFKEQ in the germline V gene. This CDR3 region has 14 residues. Trimming removed 4 bases at V and 4 bases at J, with 10 bases between. The DNA for the CDR3 is TGTGCCAGCAGCCTAGAGACAGCCACCGGGGAGCTGTTTTTT. Residues: CASSLETATGELFF.

The J gene is TRBJ1-1, the V gene TRBV30; D remains unclear. The CDR3 has 12 residues. Germline CDR1 reads GTSNPN; CDR2 reads SVGIG (reference sequence). Trimming stripped 2 bases from V and 1 base from J, with 5 bases between. The CDR3 DNA follows: TGTGCCTGGAGTCATTCGAACACTGAAGCTTTCTTT. Translation gives CAWSHSNTEAFF.

V gene TRBV7-2 combines with J gene TRBJ1-2; TRBD1 aligns across 9 bases. The CDR3 covers 15 residues. Germline CDR1 SGHTA, CDR2 FQGNSA. V lost 4 bases and J lost 4; bases outside the gene matches: 7. The CDR3 here is CASSSGQGNGYGYTF. CDR3 in DNA: TGTGCCAGCAGCTCCGGACAGGGGAACGGCTATGGCTACACCTTC.

Points on this clone: Other DNA sequences in this specimen translate into the identical CDR3. The CDR3 region has the DNA TGTGCCAGTAGTATTGTACTTGGAAACACCATATATTTT. Protein sequence: CASSIVLGNTIYF. The genes are TRBV19 and TRBJ1-3; no firm D call. V was clipped by 3 bases and J by 3 bases, with 6 bases between them. Germline assignment: CDR1 LNHDA and CDR2 SQIVND (reference sequence). The CDR3 has 13 residues.

The V and J genes are TRBV5-8 and TRBJ1-2, with D unclear. V dropped 1 base and J dropped 8 bases, with 12 bases sitting between them. Germline V gene data show CDR1 as SGHTS and CDR2 as YDEGEE. This CDR3 is built from 13 residues. The CDR3 is CASSLIQTGGYTF. CDR3 bases: TGTGCCAGCAGCTTGATACAGACTGGCGGCTACACCTTC.

V usage is TRBV9 and J usage is TRBJ1-3; 8 nucleotides line up with TRBD1. The trim removed 1 base at V and 5 bases at J, leaving 5 bases unmatched. Per germline, CDR1 SGDLS and CDR2 YYNGEE. This CDR3 spans 15 amino acids. CDR3 DNA sequence: TGTGCCAGCAGCGTATATTCAGGGGGCAGAAACACCATATATTTT. Protein product: CASSVYSGGRNTIYF.

This clone was detected only a few times. This chain connects TRBV9 to TRBJ2-2; no firm D call. Germline lookup yields CDR1 SGDLS and CDR2 YYNGEE. The ends were cut back, 3 bases at V and 4 bases at J, with 7 bases in the middle. The CDR3 runs to 13 residues. CDR3 nucleotide sequence: TGTGCCAGCAGCGACACCCCCACCGGGGAGCTGTTTTTT. This encodes CASSDTPTGELFF.

The table lists this clone with a few counts. The chain carries TRBV5-8 and TRBJ1-4, with D hard to call. V was pared by 2 bases and J by 7 bases, with 12 bases between. This CDR3 is 14 amino acids long. CDR1 SGHTS and CDR2 YDEGEE come from the germline V gene. CDR3 region: CASSFRPAVEKLFF. DNA for the CDR3: TGTGCCAGCAGCTTCCGACCGGCGGTTGAAAAACTGTTTTTT.

The V call is TRBV9, the J call TRBJ1-3, with 10 bases that match TRBD1. CDR1 SGDLS and CDR2 YYNGEE come from the germline V gene. The CDR3 has 16 residues. The J segment lost 4 bases and the V segment lost 3 bases, leaving 7 bases of the junction unmatched. The CDR3 nucleotides are TGTGCCAGCAGCGGACCCCGGACAGGGGGGGGAAACACCATATATTTT. Translation: CASSGPRTGGGNTIYF.

V usage is TRBV11-2 and J usage is TRBJ2-3; D call uncertain. The germline gives CDR1 SGHAT, CDR2 FQNNGV. V lost 1 base to trimming and J lost 6 bases, with 14 bases between them. The CDR3 totals 15 residues. The CDR3 sequence: CASSLGRFAGDTQYF. As DNA, the CDR3 is TGTGCCAGCAGCTTAGGTAGATTCGCTGGCGATACGCAGTATTTT.

This chain uses TRBV9 with TRBJ2-1; unclear D gene. CDR3 length equals 14 residues. Germline CDR1 and CDR2: SGDLS and YYNGEE. V was pared by 3 bases and J by 9 bases, with 16 bases between. The CDR3 here is CASSATLGFGEQFF. CDR3 bases: TGTGCCAGCAGCGCCACCCTAGGTTTTGGTGAGCAGTTCTTC.

In this sample, this clone turned up a few times. The V and J genes are TRBV19 and TRBJ1-4; D is perhaps TRBD1 (5 bases). CDR3 size: 20 residues. Trimming removed 3 bases at V and 8 bases at J, with 31 bases between. Germline V gives CDR1 LNHDA, CDR2 SQIVND (reference sequence). The DNA of the CDR3 is TGTGCCAGTAGTATTTCCAGGGTCGGCAGGCCGAAAACGACCTGGGAAAAACTGTTTTTT. It encodes CASSISRVGRPKTTWEKLFF.

This clone was observed a handful of times. In DNA, the CDR3 is TGTGCCACCAGCAGGCAGGGTACCTCTGGAAACACCATATATTTT. This encodes CATSRQGTSGNTIYF. The V call is TRBV15, the J call TRBJ1-3; a possible D gene is TRBD1 (5 bases). The germline gives CDR1 LNHNV, CDR2 YYDKDF (reference sequence). This CDR3 is 15 amino acids long. V was trimmed by 3 bases and J by 0 bases, leaving 9 bases between them.

The CDR3 here is CASSQTGVNTEAFF. The CDR3 region has the DNA TGTGCCAGCAGTCAGACAGGGGTGAACACTGAAGCTTTCTTT. This rearrangement joins TRBV6-5 to TRBJ1-1, with 8 bases that match TRBD1. With 5 bases clipped from V and 0 bases from J, the junction kept 2 bases outside the gene matches. CDR3 length: 14 residues. CDR1 is MNHEY, CDR2 SVGAGI, per germline.

This chain links TRBV6-5 with TRBJ2-1, with TRBD1 matching 7 bases. Germline trimming cut 6 bases from V and 5 bases from J; bases unmatched to any gene: 4. The length of the CDR3 is 13 residues. The germline CDR1 and CDR2 sequences are MNHEY and SVGAGI. As DNA, the CDR3 is TGTGCCAGCAGAAAACAGGGGAACAATGAGCAGTTCTTC. As protein: CASRKQGNNEQFF.